This TCR beta chain originates from a study of OX40 agonist ivuxolimab in advanced cancers. Study-wide background: Six ivuxolimab dose levels, 0.01 to 10 mg/kg, were given intravenously every 2 weeks.

Enrollment shut out patients with autoimmune disease history or systemic immunosuppression. Sequencing used immunoSEQ multiplex PCR; TCRdb keeps in-frame clones, though not all of them. The top ten hold 0.95% to 1.5% of the sample, which has roughly 110,000 clones, 91% seen once. Study results and limitations: Researchers report that CD8+ T cells had, on average, more expanded clones than CD4+. Clonal expansion from baseline to week 6 occurred in both CD4+ and CD8+ T cells.

The CDR3 sequence is 14 residues long. Trimming cost V 11 bases and J 2 bases, with 16 bases left between them. Germline V CDR1 and CDR2: SEHNR, FQNEAQ (reference sequence). Comment on this clone: The antigen is not known.

This receptor was obtained from an adult with an advanced solid tumor such as melanoma, head and neck, liver or kidney cancer. The chain combines TRBV7-9 with TRBJ1-3; D unclear. The sample in question was CD4+ or CD8+ T cells sorted from blood, obtained in a trial of the OX40 agonist ivuxolimab. CDR3 protein: CALRKGEAGNTIYF. The CDR3 nucleotides read TGTGCCCTAAGAAAGGGAGAGGCTGGAAACACCATATATTTT.